This TCR beta chain was identified during a study of T cells in Graves' hyperthyroidism and ophthalmopathy. CDR1 and CDR2 from the germline V gene are LGHDT and YNNKEL (reference sequence). This CDR3 has 17 amino acids. V lost 3 bases to trimming and J lost 1 base; unmatched junction nucleotides: 9. This clonotype appeared many times. Patients aged 18 to 65 had newly diagnosed hyperthyroidism of under 2 months' duration. The source material, RNA transcripts, was used to amplify TCR beta CDR3 regions. The HTBI primer set was used in a first-round RT-PCR of the TCR CDR3. TCRdb ran MiXCR on the multiplex PCR reads and lists one entry per CDR3 protein. The data show around 500,000 distinct CDR3 sequences, with approximately 15% seen just once and less than 20% held by the top ten.

The chain combines TRBV3-1 with TRBJ1-5, with TRBD1 matching 7 bases. The specimen sequenced was blood. This TCR derives from a woman aged 18-35 years with Graves' hyperthyroidism. The CDR3, as DNA: TGTGCCAGCAGCCATCGCATCCCGGGACAGAGCAATCAGCCCCAGCATTTT. Its translation is CASSHRIPGQSNQPQHF.